Sequencing of this TCR beta chain was carried out in a study of breast tumors, draining lymph nodes, adjacent tissues. Overall study findings and caveats: Compared with basal-like, luminal-like tumors shared significantly more repertoire with nontumor tissue. Data only fit, rather than demonstrated, lymph node origin of most tumor T cells. Tumor repertoires ranked between lymph nodes and nontumor tissue in diversity, with V and J gene preferences.

TCRdb re-analysed the multiplex PCR reads in MiXCR, keeping a single row per CDR3 protein. The table has under 350,000 distinct CDR3 sequences, 30% seen once. Ten or more counts support this clonotype. Its antigen is not known. Axillary draining lymph nodes of breast cancer patients supplied the node samples. The sequence derives from a female donor with breast cancer. Some clones in this sample may be carry-over from other donors' samples. Source material: axillary lymph node tissue.

For the CDR3, the DNA is TGTGCCAGCAGCTTAGGACTAGCGGGAGGGAAATACAATGAGCAGTTCTTC. As protein: CASSLGLAGGKYNEQFF. V gene TRBV11-3 combines with J gene TRBJ2-1; 14 bases map to TRBD2. CDR3 length: 17 residues. Germline CDR1 reads SGHNT; CDR2 reads YENEEA. J gave up 4 bases and V 1 base, and 3 bases lay outside the gene matches.